Listed below are T cell receptor beta chains from one sample, sequenced in a study of blood T cell repertoires in COVID-19. Repertoires were generated with immunoSEQ multiplex PCR, while TCRdb's copy carries only in-frame clones and drops some. The data hold about 150,000 clones, with over 60% observed a single time. Sequences were obtained from peripheral blood. Receptors were obtained from a man older than 75 with acute or convalescent COVID-19. The CDR3 runs from the conserved cysteine through the conserved F or W. Each record gives: D gene, V gene, J gene, clone size, CDR3 protein, CDR3 DNA. D genes are given only for firm matches. Some rows mark clone size as missing; the rest say once, few, many or name a class of expanded clone.

d_call: .
v_call: TRBV7-6
j_call: TRBJ1-3
clone_size: .
cdr3_aa: CASSLNSAQGGNTIYF
cdr3_nt: TGTGCCAGCAGCTTAAATTCTGCCCAGGGTGGAAACACCATATATTTT

d_call: .
v_call: TRBV19
j_call: TRBJ2-1
clone_size: .
cdr3_aa: CASSTDIYNEQFF
cdr3_nt: TGTGCCAGTAGTACAGACATCTACAATGAGCAGTTCTTC

d_call: TRBD1
v_call: TRBV6-1
j_call: TRBJ2-7
clone_size: .
cdr3_aa: CASSDTGTGYSYEQYF
cdr3_nt: TGTGCCAGCAGTGATACCGGGACAGGGTATTCGTACGAGCAGTACTTC

d_call: TRBD1
v_call: TRBV7-2
j_call: TRBJ2-5
clone_size: .
cdr3_aa: CASSFQGGPGGGETQYF
cdr3_nt: TGTGCCAGCAGCTTTCAAGGGGGCCCGGGTGGCGGTGAGACCCAGTACTTC

d_call: .
v_call: TRBV11-3
j_call: TRBJ2-7
clone_size: few
cdr3_aa: CASSSGQEQYF
cdr3_nt: TGTGCCAGCAGCTCGGGACAAGAGCAGTACTTC

d_call: TRBD1
v_call: TRBV11-2
j_call: TRBJ1-2
clone_size: .
cdr3_aa: CASSSITGTGPYGYTF
cdr3_nt: TGTGCCAGCAGCTCGATCACCGGGACAGGGCCCTATGGCTACACCTTC

d_call: .
v_call: TRBV19
j_call: TRBJ1-2
clone_size: .
cdr3_aa: CASSIDQGYGYTF
cdr3_nt: TGTGCCAGTAGTATAGATCAGGGCTATGGCTACACCTTC

d_call: TRBD2
v_call: TRBV25-1
j_call: TRBJ2-1
clone_size: .
cdr3_aa: CASSGLAGYNEQFF
cdr3_nt: TGTGCCAGCTCAGGACTAGCGGGATACAATGAGCAGTTCTTC

d_call: TRBD1
v_call: TRBV5-6
j_call: TRBJ1-1
clone_size: .
cdr3_aa: CASSQDRGLQAFF
cdr3_nt: TGTGCCAGCAGCCAGGACAGGGGCCTCCAAGCTTTCTTT

d_call: TRBD2
v_call: TRBV7-2
j_call: TRBJ2-3
clone_size: .
cdr3_aa: CASSLDQRGSTDTQYF
cdr3_nt: TGTGCCAGCAGCTTAGACCAGCGGGGGAGCACAGATACGCAGTATTTT

d_call: .
v_call: TRBV7-9
j_call: TRBJ1-1
clone_size: many
cdr3_aa: CASSLNKALDTEAFF
cdr3_nt: TGTGCCAGCAGCTTAAATAAAGCGCTGGACACTGAAGCTTTCTTT

d_call: TRBD1
v_call: TRBV4-2
j_call: TRBJ1-3
clone_size: few
cdr3_aa: CASSQRDSSGNTIYF
cdr3_nt: TGTGCCAGCAGCCAACGGGACAGCTCTGGAAACACCATATATTTT

d_call: .
v_call: TRBV3-1/TRBV3-2
j_call: TRBJ2-3
clone_size: .
cdr3_aa: CASSQGLFTQYF
cdr3_nt: TGTGCCAGCAGCCAAGGACTATTTACGCAGTATTTT

d_call: TRBD1
v_call: TRBV5-1
j_call: TRBJ2-2
clone_size: .
cdr3_aa: CASSRDSNTGELFF
cdr3_nt: TGCGCCAGCAGCCGGGACAGCAACACCGGGGAGCTGTTTTTT

d_call: .
v_call: TRBV9
j_call: TRBJ2-1
clone_size: .
cdr3_aa: CASSVGAGSSYNEQFF
cdr3_nt: TGTGCCAGCAGCGTAGGTGCGGGGAGCTCCTACAATGAGCAGTTCTTC

d_call: TRBD1
v_call: TRBV18
j_call: TRBJ1-2
clone_size: .
cdr3_aa: CASSSGQGNRDGYTF
cdr3_nt: TGTGCCAGCTCATCGGGACAGGGTAATAGAGATGGCTACACCTTC

d_call: TRBD2
v_call: TRBV5-4
j_call: TRBJ2-3
clone_size: .
cdr3_aa: CASSLGQRGGRDTQYF
cdr3_nt: TGTGCCAGCAGCTTGGGTCAGCGGGGGGGCCGAGATACGCAGTATTTT

d_call: .
v_call: TRBV9
j_call: TRBJ1-6
clone_size: once
cdr3_aa: CASMAEAGSPLHF
cdr3_nt: TGTGCCAGCATGGCGGAAGCGGGTTCACCCCTCCACTTT

d_call: TRBD1
v_call: TRBV7-9
j_call: TRBJ1-1
clone_size: .
cdr3_aa: CASSLGPGQGNTEAFF
cdr3_nt: TGTGCCAGCAGCTTAGGACCGGGACAGGGAAACACTGAAGCTTTCTTT

d_call: .
v_call: TRBV18
j_call: TRBJ1-1
clone_size: .
cdr3_aa: CASSPPPRRDTEAFF
cdr3_nt: TGTGCCAGCTCACCACCTCCCCGCAGGGACACTGAAGCTTTCTTT

d_call: .
v_call: TRBV5-6
j_call: TRBJ1-5
clone_size: .
cdr3_aa: CASSIGGQPQHF
cdr3_nt: TGTGCCAGCAGCATAGGGGGACAGCCCCAGCATTTT

d_call: .
v_call: TRBV24-1
j_call: TRBJ2-1
clone_size: .
cdr3_aa: CATSDPDTLHLNEQFF
cdr3_nt: TGTGCCACCAGTGACCCGGACACCCTACATCTCAATGAGCAGTTCTTC

d_call: TRBD2
v_call: TRBV5-1
j_call: TRBJ2-3
clone_size: .
cdr3_aa: CASSLELAGGPDTQYF
cdr3_nt: TGCGCCAGCAGCTTGGAGCTAGCGGGGGGTCCAGATACGCAGTATTTT

d_call: TRBD2
v_call: TRBV6-5
j_call: TRBJ2-1
clone_size: .
cdr3_aa: CASSYLGGGSDEQFF
cdr3_nt: TGTGCCAGCAGTTACTTAGGCGGGGGTAGCGATGAGCAGTTCTTC

d_call: .
v_call: TRBV4-2
j_call: TRBJ1-5
clone_size: .
cdr3_aa: CASSQDQEPQHF
cdr3_nt: TGTGCCAGCAGCCAAGACCAGGAGCCCCAGCATTTT

d_call: TRBD1
v_call: TRBV10-3
j_call: TRBJ1-2
clone_size: few
cdr3_aa: CAISLSGDRTHDYTF
cdr3_nt: TGTGCCATCAGCCTGTCTGGGGACAGGACCCATGACTACACCTTC

d_call: .
v_call: TRBV5-1
j_call: TRBJ2-2
clone_size: .
cdr3_aa: CASSFSGTATGELFF
cdr3_nt: TGCGCCAGCAGCTTCTCCGGGACTGCCACCGGGGAGCTGTTTTTT

d_call: .
v_call: TRBV29-1
j_call: TRBJ1-1
clone_size: .
cdr3_aa: CSVEKASLNTEAFF
cdr3_nt: TGCAGCGTTGAAAAAGCCTCATTGAACACTGAAGCTTTCTTT

d_call: .
v_call: TRBV5-1
j_call: TRBJ1-1
clone_size: .
cdr3_aa: CASSAGVVNTEAFF
cdr3_nt: TGCGCCAGCAGCGCGGGAGTGGTGAACACTGAAGCTTTCTTT

d_call: TRBD1
v_call: TRBV6-4
j_call: TRBJ2-2
clone_size: .
cdr3_aa: CASSDSRTGEEDTGELFF
cdr3_nt: TGTGCCAGCAGTGACTCAAGGACAGGGGAGGAGGACACCGGGGAGCTGTTTTTT

d_call: .
v_call: TRBV2
j_call: TRBJ1-5
clone_size: .
cdr3_aa: CASTENSNQPQHF
cdr3_nt: TGTGCCAGCACAGAAAATAGCAATCAGCCCCAGCATTTT

d_call: TRBD1
v_call: TRBV6-6
j_call: TRBJ1-5
clone_size: .
cdr3_aa: CASVGGGGNQPQHF
cdr3_nt: TGTGCCAGCGTAGGGGGCGGGGGCAATCAGCCCCAGCATTTT

d_call: .
v_call: TRBV11-2
j_call: TRBJ2-5
clone_size: .
cdr3_aa: CASSPTGGPETQYF
cdr3_nt: TGTGCCAGCAGTCCTACAGGTGGGCCCGAGACCCAGTACTTC

d_call: TRBD1
v_call: TRBV2
j_call: TRBJ2-1
clone_size: .
cdr3_aa: CASSDTGAGNEQFF
cdr3_nt: TGTGCCAGCAGTGATACAGGGGCAGGCAATGAGCAGTTCTTC

d_call: .
v_call: TRBV7-2
j_call: TRBJ2-5
clone_size: .
cdr3_aa: CASTSRGGAAETQYF
cdr3_nt: TGTGCCAGCACCTCTAGGGGGGGCGCGGCAGAGACCCAGTACTTC

d_call: .
v_call: TRBV10-3
j_call: TRBJ1-3
clone_size: .
cdr3_aa: CAITGQGNTIYF
cdr3_nt: TGTGCCATCACTGGACAAGGAAACACCATATATTTT

d_call: TRBD1
v_call: TRBV24-1
j_call: TRBJ1-1
clone_size: .
cdr3_aa: CATSDLIQGAMKNTEAFF
cdr3_nt: TGTGCCACCAGTGATCTTATACAGGGGGCTATGAAGAACACTGAAGCTTTCTTT

d_call: .
v_call: TRBV28
j_call: TRBJ2-1
clone_size: .
cdr3_aa: CASSTPSGDAYNEQFF
cdr3_nt: TGTGCCAGCAGTACACCATCAGGGGATGCCTACAATGAGCAGTTCTTC

d_call: TRBD1
v_call: TRBV2
j_call: TRBJ2-7
clone_size: .
cdr3_aa: CASSEVTGGPYEQYF
cdr3_nt: TGTGCCAGCAGTGAAGTTACAGGGGGTCCCTACGAGCAGTACTTC

d_call: TRBD2
v_call: TRBV15
j_call: TRBJ2-3
clone_size: .
cdr3_aa: CATSRLAGGSTDTQYF
cdr3_nt: TGTGCCACCAGCAGATTAGCGGGGGGCAGCACAGATACGCAGTATTTT

d_call: TRBD2
v_call: TRBV5-1
j_call: TRBJ2-5
clone_size: .
cdr3_aa: CASSWRWPSGVETQYF
cdr3_nt: TGCGCCAGCAGCTGGCGGTGGCCAAGCGGGGTAGAGACCCAGTACTTC

d_call: .
v_call: TRBV5-8
j_call: TRBJ2-2
clone_size: few
cdr3_aa: CASNLAPGTDITGELFF
cdr3_nt: TGTGCCAGCAACCTGGCACCCGGGACTGACATTACCGGGGAGCTGTTTTTT

d_call: .
v_call: TRBV7-3
j_call: TRBJ2-7
clone_size: .
cdr3_aa: CASSLTTETEQYF
cdr3_nt: TGTGCCAGCAGCTTAACGACAGAGACCGAGCAGTACTTC

d_call: TRBD1
v_call: TRBV19
j_call: TRBJ2-5
clone_size: .
cdr3_aa: CASSPGQGKGETQYF
cdr3_nt: TGTGCCAGTAGCCCGGGACAGGGAAAGGGAGAGACCCAGTACTTC

d_call: TRBD2
v_call: TRBV6-2/TRBV6-3
j_call: TRBJ2-3
clone_size: .
cdr3_aa: CASSYLVRDYPRSTDTQYF
cdr3_nt: TGTGCCAGCAGTTACTTGGTCAGGGACTACCCCCGGAGCACAGATACGCAGTATTTT

d_call: .
v_call: TRBV6-6
j_call: TRBJ1-2
clone_size: once
cdr3_aa: CASKPGLDYGYTF
cdr3_nt: TGTGCCAGCAAACCAGGACTCGACTATGGCTACACCTTC

d_call: .
v_call: TRBV5-1
j_call: TRBJ2-3
clone_size: many
cdr3_aa: CASSFWSSDTQYF
cdr3_nt: TGCGCCAGCAGCTTTTGGAGCTCAGATACGCAGTATTTT

d_call: .
v_call: TRBV10-3
j_call: TRBJ1-2
clone_size: .
cdr3_aa: CAISEEFASNYGYTF
cdr3_nt: TGTGCCATCAGTGAGGAGTTCGCCTCTAACTATGGCTACACCTTC

d_call: TRBD1
v_call: TRBV5-1
j_call: TRBJ1-4
clone_size: .
cdr3_aa: CASSYRGPQQGDEKLFF
cdr3_nt: TGCGCCAGCAGCTACAGGGGTCCGCAACAAGGGGATGAAAAACTGTTTTTT

d_call: TRBD1
v_call: TRBV6-5
j_call: TRBJ1-2
clone_size: .
cdr3_aa: CASRLTGGSGYTF
cdr3_nt: TGTGCCAGCAGGCTAACAGGGGGATCTGGCTACACCTTC

d_call: TRBD1
v_call: TRBV5-5
j_call: TRBJ1-4
clone_size: once
cdr3_aa: CASSLETGGWEKLFF
cdr3_nt: TGTGCCAGCAGCTTGGAGACAGGGGGGTGGGAAAAACTGTTTTTT

d_call: TRBD1
v_call: TRBV4-1
j_call: TRBJ1-6
clone_size: few
cdr3_aa: CASSQGWGQYNSPLHF
cdr3_nt: TGCGCCAGCAGCCAAGGATGGGGACAGTATAATTCACCCCTCCACTTT

d_call: .
v_call: TRBV7-9
j_call: TRBJ1-2
clone_size: once
cdr3_aa: CASSPRPQGVNYGYTF
cdr3_nt: TGTGCCAGCAGCCCCAGGCCTCAGGGCGTTAACTATGGCTACACCTTC